This T cell receptor beta chain was recovered during a study of shared clonotypes between healthy human individuals. Study donors comprised healthy, HIV-negative adults devoid of recent acute infection or vaccination. Measured with immunoSEQ multiplex PCR; TCRdb has only the in-frame clones, and not every one. The table lists roughly 2,500,000 clones, 93% of them singletons. CDR3 length: 14 amino acids. CDR1 is SGDLS, CDR2 YYNGEE, per germline. Trimming removed 3 bases from V and 2 bases from J, with 8 bases in between. Comments on this clone: The sample contains more than one DNA sequence encoding this CDR3.

V usage is TRBV9 and J usage is TRBJ1-4, with D tentatively TRBD1 (5 bases). The clonotype was recovered from a man in his late teens or twenties in good health. Some clones in this sample may be carry-over from other donors' samples. Sequencing was performed on naive CD4+ T cells from PBMCs. This sample's subset: CD45RA+ positively selected. CDR3 coding DNA: TGTGCCAGCAGCGAAGGGGTTACTAATGAAAAACTGTTTTTT. Residues: CASSEGVTNEKLFF.